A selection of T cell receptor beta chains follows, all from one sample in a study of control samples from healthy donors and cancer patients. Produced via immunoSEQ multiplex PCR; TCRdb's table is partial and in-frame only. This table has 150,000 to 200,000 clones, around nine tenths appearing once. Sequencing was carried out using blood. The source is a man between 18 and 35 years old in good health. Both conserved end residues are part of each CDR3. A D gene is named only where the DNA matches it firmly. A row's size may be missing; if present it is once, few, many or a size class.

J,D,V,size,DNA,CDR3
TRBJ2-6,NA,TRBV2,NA,TGTGCCAACTCCCATATTTCTGGGGCCAACGTCCTGACTTTC,CANSHISGANVLTF
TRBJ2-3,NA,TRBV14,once,TGTGCCAGCAGCCCACTAGGAAGCGGGTCCAATACGCAGTATTTT,CASSPLGSGSNTQYF
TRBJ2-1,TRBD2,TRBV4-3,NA,TGCGCCAGCAGCCAAGGACTAGCGGGGGGGAATGAGCAGTTCTTC,CASSQGLAGGNEQFF
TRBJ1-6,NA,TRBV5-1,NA,TGCGCCAGCATTGCTAAGCCCCCTAATTCACCCCTCCACTTT,CASIAKPPNSPLHF
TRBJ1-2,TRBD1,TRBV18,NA,TGTGCCAGCTCACGGTCGTTGGGAATTGGACAGGGGGCAGACTATGGCTACACCTTC,CASSRSLGIGQGADYGYTF
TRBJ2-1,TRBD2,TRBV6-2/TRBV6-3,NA,TGTGCCAGCAGCTCGGCGGGGGTGAGCTCCTACAATGAGCAGTTCTTC,CASSSAGVSSYNEQFF
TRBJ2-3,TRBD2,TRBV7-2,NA,TGTGCCAGCAGCTTAATGGTTATAGCGGGGTGGGCAGATACGCAGTATTTT,CASSLMVIAGWADTQYF
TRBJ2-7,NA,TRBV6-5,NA,TGTGCCAGCAGTCCCAGTGTGGGGGAGGCCTACGAGCAGTACTTC,CASSPSVGEAYEQYF
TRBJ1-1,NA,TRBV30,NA,TGTGCCTGGAGGGTTAGACCGCTTGACACTGAAGCTTTCTTT,CAWRVRPLDTEAFF
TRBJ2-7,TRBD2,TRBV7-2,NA,TGTGCCAGCAGCTTAAGGCCGCGGACTAGTACCTACGAGCAGTACTTC,CASSLRPRTSTYEQYF
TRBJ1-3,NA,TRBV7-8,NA,TGTGCCAGCAGTCATGGACAGTCGGGAAACACCATATATTTT,CASSHGQSGNTIYF
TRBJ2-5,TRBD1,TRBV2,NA,TGTGCCAGCAGTGAACGACAGGGGGCAGAGACCCAGTACTTC,CASSERQGAETQYF
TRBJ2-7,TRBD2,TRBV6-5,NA,TGTGCCAGTATGGAGCGGGGGGCCTCCTACGAGCAGTACTTC,CASMERGASYEQYF
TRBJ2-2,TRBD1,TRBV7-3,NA,TGTGCCAGCAGCTCACGACAGGGGACCACCGGGGAGCTGTTTTTT,CASSSRQGTTGELFF
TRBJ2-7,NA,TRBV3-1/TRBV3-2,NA,TGTGCCAGCAGCCAAGTTTACGGAGACGAGCAGTACTTC,CASSQVYGDEQYF
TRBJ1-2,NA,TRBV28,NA,TGTGCCAGCAGCTTGATGGAGAGTGGTGGCTACACCTTC,CASSLMESGGYTF
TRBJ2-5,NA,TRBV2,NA,TGTGCCAGCAGACCCGGGCTTCAAGAGACCCAGTACTTC,CASRPGLQETQYF
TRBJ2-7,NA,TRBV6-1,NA,TGTGCCAGCAGTGAACTCTCAGGGCACTCCTACGAGCAGTACTTC,CASSELSGHSYEQYF
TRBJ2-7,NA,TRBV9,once,TGTGCCAGCAGCGTAGGGTCCACCCCCGACTACGAGCAGTACTTC,CASSVGSTPDYEQYF
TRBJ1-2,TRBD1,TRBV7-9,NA,TGTGCCAGCAGCCACTCGGCTGGGGACAGGGTTTATGGCTACACCTTC,CASSHSAGDRVYGYTF
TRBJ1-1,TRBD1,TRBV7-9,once,TGTGCCAGCAGCTCAATTCAGGGGGCTGAAGCTTTCTTT,CASSSIQGAEAFF
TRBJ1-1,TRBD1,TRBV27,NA,TGTGCCAGCAGTTTATCGACAGGGTTTGTCACTGAAGCTTTCTTT,CASSLSTGFVTEAFF
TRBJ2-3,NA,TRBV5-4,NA,TGTGCCAGCAGCTTGCTGGACTACTCAGATACGCAGTATTTT,CASSLLDYSDTQYF
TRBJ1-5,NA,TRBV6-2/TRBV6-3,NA,TGTGCCAGCAGTCTGGGTATGCAGAACAATCAGCCCCAGCATTTT,CASSLGMQNNQPQHF
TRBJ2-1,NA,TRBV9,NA,TGTGCCAGCAGGGTTCCTGGGTATTGGACTATCCGCCTGGAAAATGAGCAGTTCTTC,CASRVPGYWTIRLENEQFF
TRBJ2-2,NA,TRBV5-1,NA,TGCGCCAGCTACCGAGGAGGCAGAGACACCGGGGAGCTGTTTTTT,CASYRGGRDTGELFF
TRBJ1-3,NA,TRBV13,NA,TGTGCCAGCAGCTTAGGTCCGGAAAACACCATATATTTT,CASSLGPENTIYF
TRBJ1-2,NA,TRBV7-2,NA,TGTGCCAGCAGCTTAGGTTGGGGAGGGGGCTACACCTTC,CASSLGWGGGYTF
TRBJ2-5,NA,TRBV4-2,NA,TGTGCCAGCAGACGCGACAGGCAAGAGACCCAGTACTTC,CASRRDRQETQYF
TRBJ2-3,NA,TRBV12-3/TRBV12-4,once,TGTGCCAGCAGTATAAAACCAGATACGCAGTATTTT,CASSIKPDTQYF
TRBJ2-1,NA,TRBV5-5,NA,TGTGCCAGCAGCTTGGGGGGCTCCTACAATGAGCAGTTCTTC,CASSLGGSYNEQFF
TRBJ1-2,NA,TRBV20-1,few,TGCAGTGCTAATGGGGCGGAGGGCTACACCTTC,CSANGAEGYTF
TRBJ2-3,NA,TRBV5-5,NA,TGTGCCAGCAGCTTGGGGGACGGGGGCCCCAGGGAGTTT,CASSLGDGGPREF
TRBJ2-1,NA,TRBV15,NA,TGTGCCACCAGCAGACAGGGATACAATGAGCAGTTCTTC,CATSRQGYNEQFF
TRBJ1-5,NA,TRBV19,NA,TGTGCCAGTAGGCCTGGGTTTAATCAGCCCCAGCATTTT,CASRPGFNQPQHF
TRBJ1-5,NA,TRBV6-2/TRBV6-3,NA,TGTGCCAGCAGTTACGCGCAGGGGAGAATCAATCAGCCCCAGCATTTT,CASSYAQGRINQPQHF
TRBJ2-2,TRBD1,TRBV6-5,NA,TGTGCCAGCATGAGGGGGCCTAACACCGGGGAGCTGTTTTTT,CASMRGPNTGELFF
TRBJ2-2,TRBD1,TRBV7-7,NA,TGTGCCAGCAGCCCCACCGGGACAGGGGTCACCGGGGAGCTGTTTTTT,CASSPTGTGVTGELFF
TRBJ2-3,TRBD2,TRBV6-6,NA,TGTGCCAGCAGAAGGAGCGGGACTTTTCTGGGAGATACGCAGTATTTT,CASRRSGTFLGDTQYF
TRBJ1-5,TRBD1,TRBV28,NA,TGTGCCAGCAACGTAAGACAGGGCAGCAATCAGCCCCAGCATTTT,CASNVRQGSNQPQHF
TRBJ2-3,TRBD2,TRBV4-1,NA,TGCGCCAGCAGCCCTGCGGGGGGGCTGGATACGCAGTATTTT,CASSPAGGLDTQYF
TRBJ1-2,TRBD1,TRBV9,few,TGTGCCAGCAGCACCCGCCTCTCAGGACAGGGCGACTATGGCTACACCTTC,CASSTRLSGQGDYGYTF
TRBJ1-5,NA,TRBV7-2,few,TGTGCCAGCAGCGAGGAGACAGGATTCCAGCCCCAGCATTTT,CASSEETGFQPQHF
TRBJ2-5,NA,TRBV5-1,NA,TGCGCCAGCAGCTTGGAGGAGTTGGCCCGGGAGACCCAGTACTTC,CASSLEELARETQYF
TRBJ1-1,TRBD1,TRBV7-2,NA,TGTGCCAGCAGCACTCGTGACAGGGGGCCCACTGAAGCTTTCTTT,CASSTRDRGPTEAFF
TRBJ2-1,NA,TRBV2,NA,TGTGCCAGCATCCAGTCCGGAGCCTACAATGAGCAGTTCTTC,CASIQSGAYNEQFF
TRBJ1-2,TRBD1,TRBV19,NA,TGTGCCAGTAGTGCCGGACAGGGTTACTTCGGCTACACCTTC,CASSAGQGYFGYTF
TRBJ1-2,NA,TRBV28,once,TGTGCCGTTAGAATGGCGGGTACACTCCGCTACACCTTC,CAVRMAGTLRYTF
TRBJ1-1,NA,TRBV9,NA,TGTGCCAGCAGCGTACGGCCAGGGACGGGCACTGAAGCTTTCTTT,CASSVRPGTGTEAFF
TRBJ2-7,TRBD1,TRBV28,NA,TGTGCCAGCAGTCCGACCGCCGGGACAGGGTGGTACGAGCAGTACTTC,CASSPTAGTGWYEQYF
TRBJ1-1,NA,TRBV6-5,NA,TGTGCCAGCAGTTACTCGTTGCACAGACTGAACACTGAAGCTTTCTTT,CASSYSLHRLNTEAFF
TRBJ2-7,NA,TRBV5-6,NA,TGTGCCAGCAGCTTGAGCCCAGCCCCCTACGAGCAGTACTTC,CASSLSPAPYEQYF
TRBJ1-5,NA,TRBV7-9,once,TGTGCCAGCAGCTTCACAGGGCGGCCTCAGCCCCAGCATTTT,CASSFTGRPQPQHF
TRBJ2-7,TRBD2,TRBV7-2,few,TGTGCCAGCAGCCCCCAAGCGGGGTCCTACGAGCAGTACTTC,CASSPQAGSYEQYF
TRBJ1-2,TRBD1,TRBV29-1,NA,TGCAGCGTTGCGAAGGGACAGGGGTCTGGCTACACCTTC,CSVAKGQGSGYTF
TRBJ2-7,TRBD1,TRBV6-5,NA,TGTGCCAGCAGTTTAGACTGGGGACAGGGAGGAGGCGAGCAGTACTTC,CASSLDWGQGGGEQYF
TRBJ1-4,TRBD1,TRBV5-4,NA,TGTGCCAGCAGCTTTGGGACAGGAAATGAAAAACTGTTTTTT,CASSFGTGNEKLFF
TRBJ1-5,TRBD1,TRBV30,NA,TGTGCCTGGAGTTCACAAACAGGGGGAGGGCCCCAGCATTTT,CAWSSQTGGGPQHF
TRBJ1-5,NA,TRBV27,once,TGTGCCAGCAGTTTATCAGGGGGGTTTCAGCCCCAGCATTTT,CASSLSGGFQPQHF